This record covers a single TCR beta chain. Its specificity is unknown. With 3 bases clipped from V and 8 bases from J, the junction kept 6 bases outside the gene matches. The V gene's germline CDR1 is DFQATT and CDR2 SNEGSKA (reference sequence). The CDR3 runs 14 residues. The sample belongs to a study of T-cell reconstitution after alpha-beta-depleted transplantation in children. Study-level results: Reportedly, roughly two months post-transplant, alpha-beta T cells arose from several hundred expanded graft clones. One year after transplant, T-cell counts and diversity came mostly from newly produced T cells. Day-60 TCRbeta diversity that was high in some patients was derived from surviving recipient T cells and thymic progenitors.

Using unique molecular identifiers, the investigators prepared the TCRbeta library. TCRdb reprocessed the PCR reads via MiXCR and lists one record per CDR3 protein. Of 250,000 to 300,000 distinct CDR3 sequences listed, over 7.5% were seen once; the top ten hold around 10%. This material consisted of peripheral blood, taken 360 days after TCRalphabeta/CD19-depleted stem cell transplant. The chain is built from TRBV20-1 and TRBJ2-2, with 10 positions matching TRBD2. The clonotype originates from a female patient aged 2-9 years who had a stem cell transplant for Fanconi anemia, so the T cells may come from the graft donor. Written as DNA, the CDR3 is TGCAGTGCTAGTTTTCTAGCGGGGGTTGGGGAGCTGTTTTTT. It codes for CSASFLAGVGELFF.